Sequencing of this TCR beta chain was carried out in a study of T cells in Graves' hyperthyroidism and ophthalmopathy. Across the study: Peripheral blood was secured at the point of initial diagnosis, before any treatment. Notes on the study in general: Model predictions of ophthalmopathy came a median around 7.1 months before onset.

RNA transcripts served as the template for amplifying TCR beta CDR3 regions. The HTBI primer set served for first-round RT-PCR of the TCR CDR3. TCRdb redid the calling of the multiplex PCR reads with MiXCR, one entry per CDR3 protein. The sample shows about 610,000 distinct CDR3 sequences, roughly 14% of them seen only once. Uncontrolled infection, other autoimmune disease, pregnancy or lactation disqualified patients from enrolment. Each 10 ml fresh peripheral blood draw supplied the PBMCs. This clonotype has just a few counts. As yet, its antigen is unknown. Germline V gene sequence: CDR1 LNHDA, CDR2 SQIVND (reference sequence). After removal of 5 bases from V and 4 bases from J, the junction contained 4 bases not matched to a gene. This CDR3 comprises 13 residues.

This chain joins TRBV19 and TRBJ2-7, with 8 nucleotides matching TRBD1. The sequencing sample was made of blood. The receptor was isolated from a woman aged 40 to 49 with Graves' ophthalmopathy. CDR3 amino acids: CASSLDREYEQYF. Here the CDR3 DNA reads TGTGCCAGTAGTCTGGACAGGGAATACGAGCAGTACTTC.